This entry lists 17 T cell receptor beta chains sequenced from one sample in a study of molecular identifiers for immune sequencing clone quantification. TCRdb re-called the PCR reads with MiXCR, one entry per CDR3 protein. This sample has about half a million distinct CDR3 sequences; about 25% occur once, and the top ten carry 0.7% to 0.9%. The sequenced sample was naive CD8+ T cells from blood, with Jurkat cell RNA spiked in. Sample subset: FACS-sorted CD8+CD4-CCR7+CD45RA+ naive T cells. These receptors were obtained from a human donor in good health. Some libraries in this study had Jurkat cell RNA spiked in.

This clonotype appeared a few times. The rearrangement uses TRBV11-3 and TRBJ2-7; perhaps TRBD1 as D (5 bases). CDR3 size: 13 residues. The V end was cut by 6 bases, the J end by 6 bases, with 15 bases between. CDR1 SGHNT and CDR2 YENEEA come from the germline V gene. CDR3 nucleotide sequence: TGTGCCAGCAGTGTTGCAGGGCTAAGCGAGCAGTACTTC. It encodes CASSVAGLSEQYF.

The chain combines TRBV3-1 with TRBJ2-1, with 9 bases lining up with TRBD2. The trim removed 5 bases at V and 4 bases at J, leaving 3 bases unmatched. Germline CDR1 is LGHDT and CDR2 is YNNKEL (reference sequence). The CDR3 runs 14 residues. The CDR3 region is CASSKGLAYNEQFF. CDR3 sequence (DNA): TGTGCCAGCAGCAAGGGACTAGCTTACAATGAGCAGTTCTTC.

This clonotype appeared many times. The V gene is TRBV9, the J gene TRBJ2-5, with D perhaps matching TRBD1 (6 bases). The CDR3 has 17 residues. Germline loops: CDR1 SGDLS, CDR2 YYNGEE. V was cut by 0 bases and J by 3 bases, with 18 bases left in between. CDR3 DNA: TGTGCCAGCAGCGTAGGTCCCCGGACAGTGGTAGAAGAGACCCAGTACTTC. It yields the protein CASSVGPRTVVEETQYF.

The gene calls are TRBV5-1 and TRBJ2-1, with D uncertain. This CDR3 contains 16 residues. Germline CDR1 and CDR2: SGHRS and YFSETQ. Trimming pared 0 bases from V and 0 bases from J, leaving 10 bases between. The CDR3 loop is CASSLEVESSYNEQFF. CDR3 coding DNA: TGCGCCAGCAGCTTGGAAGTTGAAAGCTCCTACAATGAGCAGTTCTTC.

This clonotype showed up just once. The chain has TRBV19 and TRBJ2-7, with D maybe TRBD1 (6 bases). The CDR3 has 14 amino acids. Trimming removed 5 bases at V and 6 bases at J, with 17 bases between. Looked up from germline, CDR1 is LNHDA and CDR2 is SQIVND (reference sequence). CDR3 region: CASSATPGTTEQYF. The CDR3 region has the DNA TGTGCCAGTAGTGCAACTCCCGGGACAACCGAGCAGTACTTC.

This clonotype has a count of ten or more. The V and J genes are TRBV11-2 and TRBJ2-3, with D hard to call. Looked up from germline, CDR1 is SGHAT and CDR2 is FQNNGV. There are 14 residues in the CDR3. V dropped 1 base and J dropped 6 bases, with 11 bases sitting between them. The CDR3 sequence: CASSLVGAVDTQYF. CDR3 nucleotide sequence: TGTGCCAGCAGCTTAGTAGGCGCGGTCGATACGCAGTATTTT.

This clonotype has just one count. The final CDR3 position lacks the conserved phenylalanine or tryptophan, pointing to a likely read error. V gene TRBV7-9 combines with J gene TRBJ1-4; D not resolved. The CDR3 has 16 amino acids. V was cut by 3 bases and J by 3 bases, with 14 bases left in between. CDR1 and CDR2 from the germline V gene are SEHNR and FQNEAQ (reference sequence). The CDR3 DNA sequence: TGTGCCAGCAGCTTTTTCGTTGGCCACGCTAATGAAAAACTGTTTTTA. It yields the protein CASSFFVGHANEKLFL.

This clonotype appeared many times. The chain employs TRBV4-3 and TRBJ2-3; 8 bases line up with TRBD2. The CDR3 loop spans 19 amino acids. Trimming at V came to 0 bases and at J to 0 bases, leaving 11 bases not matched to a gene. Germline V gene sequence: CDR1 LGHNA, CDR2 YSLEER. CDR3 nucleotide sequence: TGCGCCAGCAGCCAAGATAAGGATAGCGGGGCCTCTAGCACAGATACGCAGTATTTT. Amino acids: CASSQDKDSGASSTDTQYF.

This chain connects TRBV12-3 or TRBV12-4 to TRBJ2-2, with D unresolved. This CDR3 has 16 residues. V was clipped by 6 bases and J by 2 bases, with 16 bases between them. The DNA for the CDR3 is TGTGCCAGCAGCCCACCCCATTCTACTAACACCGGGGAGCTGTTTTTT. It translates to CASSPPHSTNTGELFF.

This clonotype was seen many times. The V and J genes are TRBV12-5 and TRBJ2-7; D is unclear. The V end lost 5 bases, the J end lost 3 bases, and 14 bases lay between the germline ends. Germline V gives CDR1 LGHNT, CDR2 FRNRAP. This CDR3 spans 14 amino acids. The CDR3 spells CASGPVGSNYEQYF. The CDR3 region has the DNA TGTGCTAGTGGTCCGGTCGGATCCAACTACGAGCAGTACTTC.

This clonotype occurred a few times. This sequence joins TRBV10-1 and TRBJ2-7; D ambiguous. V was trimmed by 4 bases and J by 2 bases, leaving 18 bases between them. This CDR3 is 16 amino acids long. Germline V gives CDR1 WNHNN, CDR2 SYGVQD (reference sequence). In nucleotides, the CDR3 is TGCGCCAGCAGTGGGTCCCCTACGTGGCATACCTACGAGCAGTACTTC. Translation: CASSGSPTWHTYEQYF.

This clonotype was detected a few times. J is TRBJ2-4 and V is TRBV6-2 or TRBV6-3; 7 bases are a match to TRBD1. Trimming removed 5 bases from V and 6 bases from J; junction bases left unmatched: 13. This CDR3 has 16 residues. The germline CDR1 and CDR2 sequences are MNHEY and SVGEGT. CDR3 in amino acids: CASSGTALVRRNIQYF. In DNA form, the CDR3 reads TGTGCCAGCAGTGGGACAGCCCTAGTGCGGAGAAACATTCAGTACTTC.

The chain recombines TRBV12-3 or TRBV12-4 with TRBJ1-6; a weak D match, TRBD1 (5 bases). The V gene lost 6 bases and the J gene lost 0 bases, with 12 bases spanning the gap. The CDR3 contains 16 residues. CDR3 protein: CASSGAGSSYNSPLHF. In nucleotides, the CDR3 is TGTGCCAGCAGCGGGGCGGGGAGCTCCTATAATTCACCCCTCCACTTT.

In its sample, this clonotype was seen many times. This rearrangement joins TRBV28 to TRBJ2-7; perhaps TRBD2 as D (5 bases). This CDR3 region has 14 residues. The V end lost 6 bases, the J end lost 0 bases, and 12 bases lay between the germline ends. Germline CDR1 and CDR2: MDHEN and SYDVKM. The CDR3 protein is CASSFREHSYEQYF. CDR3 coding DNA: TGTGCCAGCAGCTTCCGGGAACACTCCTACGAGCAGTACTTC.

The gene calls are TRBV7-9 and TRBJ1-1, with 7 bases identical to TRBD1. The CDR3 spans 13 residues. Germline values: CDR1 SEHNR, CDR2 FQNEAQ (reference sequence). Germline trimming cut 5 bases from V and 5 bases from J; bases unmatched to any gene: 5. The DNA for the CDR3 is TGTGCCAGCAGCACAGGGGAAACAACTGAAGCTTTCTTT. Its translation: CASSTGETTEAFF.

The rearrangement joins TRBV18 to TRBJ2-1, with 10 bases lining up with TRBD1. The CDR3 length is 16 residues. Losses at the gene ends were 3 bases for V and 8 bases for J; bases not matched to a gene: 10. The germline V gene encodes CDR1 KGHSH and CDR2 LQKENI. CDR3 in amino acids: CASSPGRDRGLYEQFF. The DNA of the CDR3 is TGTGCCAGCTCACCCGGCCGGGACAGGGGCTTGTATGAGCAGTTCTTC.

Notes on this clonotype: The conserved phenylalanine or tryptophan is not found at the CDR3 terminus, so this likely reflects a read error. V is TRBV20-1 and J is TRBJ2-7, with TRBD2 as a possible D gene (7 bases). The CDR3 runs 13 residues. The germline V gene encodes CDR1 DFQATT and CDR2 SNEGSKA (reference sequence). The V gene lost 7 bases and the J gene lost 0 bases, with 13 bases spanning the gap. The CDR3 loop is CSVPGGPSYEQYS. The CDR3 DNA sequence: TGCAGTGTCCCGGGGGGCCCCTCCTACGAGCAGTACTCC.